A selection of T cell receptor beta chains follows, all from one sample in a study of T cells after yellow fever vaccination. From the 5' RACE reads, TCRdb called clonotypes with MiXCR, one entry per CDR3 protein. The repertoire holds approximately 70,000 distinct CDR3 sequences, around 7.7% seen once, with more than 25% in the top ten. This material consisted of CD8+ T cells sorted from PBMCs, taken 10 to 11 days after the first yellow fever vaccination. Receptors were obtained from a man aged 18 to 30 who received the YFV17D yellow fever vaccine. CDR3s include the opening cysteine and the closing phenylalanine or tryptophan. A D gene is named only where the DNA matches it firmly. Clone size is shown for a subset of rows, as once, few, many or a class of expanded clone.

J	V	size	D	DNA	CDR3
TRBJ1-4	TRBV7-9	many	NA	TGTGCCAGCAGCTCCCCGGTGGGGAGTATGGAAAAACTGTTTTTT	CASSSPVGSMEKLFF
TRBJ2-1	TRBV12-3/TRBV12-4	many	TRBD2	TGTGCCAGCAGTAGAGCGGGGGGCACCTACAATGAGCAGTTCTTC	CASSRAGGTYNEQFF
TRBJ1-3	TRBV9	few	NA	TGTGCCAGCAGCGAAGGACAGCATTACTCTGGAAACACCATATATTTT	CASSEGQHYSGNTIYF
TRBJ2-2	TRBV15	many	TRBD1	TGTGCCACCAGCCCTACGGACAGGTCCACCGGGGAGCTGTTTTTT	CATSPTDRSTGELFF
TRBJ1-5	TRBV7-8	NA	NA	TGTGCCAGCAGCTTGAGACTTGGACAGTTGGGGTCAGCCCAGCATTTT	CASSLRLGQLGSAQHF
TRBJ2-7	TRBV2	many	NA	TGTGCCAGCACCTCATTGGACAGTCTCCCCTACGAGCAGTACTTC	CASTSLDSLPYEQYF
TRBJ1-5	TRBV6-2/TRBV6-3	many	TRBD1	TGTGCCAGCAGTTACTCGAGGACAGGGGGATTGAACAATCAGCCCCAGCATTTT	CASSYSRTGGLNNQPQHF
TRBJ2-3	TRBV4-3	few	TRBD2	TGCGCCAGCAGCCAGGGCGCCGGACTAGCGGGGGGGCTTACAGATACGCAGTATTTT	CASSQGAGLAGGLTDTQYF
TRBJ1-5	TRBV7-9	many	NA	TGTGCCAGCAGCCCCTTACGAGGCCGTGAGCCCCAGCATTTT	CASSPLRGREPQHF
TRBJ1-1	TRBV5-1	NA	NA	TGCGCCAGCAGCTTGGAGGGCGGCACTGAAGCTTTCTTT	CASSLEGGTEAFF
TRBJ1-1	TRBV29-1	NA	NA	TGCAGCGACCGAGACCCAGGTTACACTGAAGCTTTCTTT	CSDRDPGYTEAFF
TRBJ1-2	TRBV7-9	many	NA	TGTGCCAGCAGCATGGGGCGGAGTCCTAACTATGGCTACACCTTC	CASSMGRSPNYGYTF
TRBJ1-4	TRBV29-1	many	NA	TGCAGCGTTGTCTCGGGTGATGGAAAACTGTTTTTT	CSVVSGDGKLFF
TRBJ2-3	TRBV20-1	many	NA	TGCAGTGCTAGAAGAAGTCCACCAGGGATAACAGATACGCAGTATTTT	CSARRSPPGITDTQYF
TRBJ2-3	TRBV11-3	few	TRBD2	TGTGCCAGCTCCCCTCTCTCTAGCGGGAGCGGAGATACGCAGTATTTT	CASSPLSSGSGDTQYF
TRBJ2-7	TRBV11-2	many	NA	TGTGCCAGCAGCTTAGTTGGTACCGCCTACGAGCAGTACTTC	CASSLVGTAYEQYF
TRBJ2-2	TRBV10-3	many	TRBD1	TGTGCCATCAGTCCGGACAGGGAACGATGGGGGGAGCTGTTTTTT	CAISPDRERWGELFF
TRBJ1-1	TRBV12-5	NA	NA	TGTGCTAGTGGTTTATCACAGGGATACACTGAAGCTTTCTTT	CASGLSQGYTEAFF
TRBJ1-2	TRBV3-1	few	NA	TGTGCCAGCAGCCACCCCCCCTGGGGTACAGGCTATGGCTACACCTTC	CASSHPPWGTGYGYTF
TRBJ1-3	TRBV27	many	NA	TGTGCCAGCAGTTCAACGGACCTCTCTGGAAACACCATATATTTT	CASSSTDLSGNTIYF
TRBJ2-3	TRBV4-1	many	TRBD1	TGCGCCAGCAGCCTAAGGACAGGGGAAGCAGATACGCAGTATTTT	CASSLRTGEADTQYF
TRBJ2-7	TRBV12-3/TRBV12-4	many	NA	TGTGCCAGCAGTGACCCCGACAGGTCCTACGAGCAGTACTTC	CASSDPDRSYEQYF
TRBJ2-5	TRBV5-1	few	NA	TGCGCCAGCAGCTTTTTTGGACCCCAAGAGACCCAGTACTTC	CASSFFGPQETQYF
TRBJ2-2	TRBV4-1	many	NA	TGCGCCAGCAGCCAACAGTACACCGGGGAGCTGTTTTTT	CASSQQYTGELFF
TRBJ1-2	TRBV5-1	few	NA	TGCGCCAGCACAGCGACCCGGGAGCATGGCTACACCTTC	CASTATREHGYTF
TRBJ2-1	TRBV5-1	NA	NA	TGCGCCAGCAGCTTTATTTGGGAGAGGAATGAGCAGTTCTTC	CASSFIWERNEQFF
TRBJ1-5	TRBV20-1	many	NA	TGCAGTGCTAGAGATTCCTTTTCAGTCCTACAGCCCCAGCATTTT	CSARDSFSVLQPQHF
TRBJ2-5	TRBV7-6	many	NA	TGTGCCAGCAGCCCCCTTCCCGAGGGTAGCGAGACCCAGTACTTC	CASSPLPEGSETQYF
TRBJ1-1	TRBV12-3/TRBV12-4	many	NA	TGTGCCAGCAGCATGCCAGGGAAAGCTTTCTTT	CASSMPGKAFF
TRBJ2-5	TRBV25-1	few	NA	TGTGCCAGCAGTGAATACGGGGAGACCCAGTACTTC	CASSEYGETQYF
TRBJ2-3	TRBV9	many	TRBD2	TGTGCCAGCAGCCCCGGGACTAGCGGGGGGCCCACAGATACGCAGTATTTT	CASSPGTSGGPTDTQYF
TRBJ1-1	TRBV20-1	many	TRBD1	TGCAGTGCTACTGATGACAGGGCGAACACTGAAGCTTTCTTT	CSATDDRANTEAFF
TRBJ1-2	TRBV5-1	NA	TRBD1	TGCGCCAGCAGGTCCGGAGGACAGGATGGCTACACCTTC	CASRSGGQDGYTF
TRBJ2-1	TRBV7-3	many	NA	TGTGCCAGCAGCGAAGACAGCTCCTACAATGAGCAGTTCTTC	CASSEDSSYNEQFF
TRBJ2-3	TRBV7-2	few	TRBD2	TGTGCCAGCAGCTTAGTGGTTAGCGGGGGGGCCACAGATACGCAGTATTTT	CASSLVVSGGATDTQYF
TRBJ2-7	TRBV5-1	few	NA	TGCGCCAGCAGTCAAGGACAGTACGAGAGGCCCTACGAGCAGTACTTC	CASSQGQYERPYEQYF
TRBJ2-1	TRBV11-2	many	TRBD1	TGTGCCAGCAGCTCTGGGACAGAACACAATGAGCAGTTCTTC	CASSSGTEHNEQFF
TRBJ2-1	TRBV24-1	many	NA	TGTGCCACCAGTGACGCCGACGGGAATGAGCAGTTCTTC	CATSDADGNEQFF
TRBJ1-6	TRBV20-1	NA	TRBD1	TGCAGTGCTATATCCGGGACAGGGGCTTATAATTCACCCCTCCACTTT	CSAISGTGAYNSPLHF
TRBJ2-5	TRBV11-2	few	TRBD1	TGTGCCAGCAGCGAGGGACAGGGGGGAGGAGAGACCCAGTACTTC	CASSEGQGGGETQYF
TRBJ2-1	TRBV4-1	many	TRBD2	TGCGCCAGCAGCCAAGAAACTAGCGGGGGCGGGGATGAGCAGTTCTTC	CASSQETSGGGDEQFF
TRBJ2-6	TRBV4-3	many	NA	TGCGCCAGCAGCCAAGAAGGGAGCTCTGGGGCCAACGTCCTGACTTTC	CASSQEGSSGANVLTF
TRBJ1-1	TRBV9	medium-sized	TRBD1	TGTGCCAGCAGCCCCCGGGACAGACTAAACACTGAAGCTTTCTTT	CASSPRDRLNTEAFF
TRBJ2-2	TRBV5-1	many	NA	TGCGCCAGCAGCTGGACGGATCCGAACACCGGGGAGCTGTTTTTT	CASSWTDPNTGELFF
TRBJ2-2	TRBV28	few	TRBD1	TGTGCCAGCAGTTTTGGGACAGGGGATAACGGGGAGCTGTTTTTT	CASSFGTGDNGELFF
TRBJ2-3	TRBV5-6	NA	TRBD1	TGTGCCAGCAGCTTGGTGACAGGGTGGGCTTTT	CASSLVTGWAF
TRBJ2-2	TRBV6-2/TRBV6-3	many	NA	TGTGCCAGCAGTTACTCGATTGGGGTCACCGGGGAGCTGTTTTTT	CASSYSIGVTGELFF
TRBJ2-2	TRBV7-9	NA	NA	TGTGCCACCGCCGACTACCCAAACACCGGGGAGCTGTTTTTT	CATADYPNTGELFF